The present TCR beta chain was sequenced within a study of patients and donors after allogeneic stem cell transplantation. The CDR3 has 13 residues. J gave up 9 bases and V 4 bases, and 5 bases lay outside the gene matches. Germline CDR1 and CDR2: SGHRS and YFSETQ. This clonotype was seen more than once but under ten times. In TCRdb, the RT-PCR reads were re-called with MiXCR into one record per CDR3 protein. The top ten hold around 5.5% of the sample, which has 900,000 to 1,000,000 distinct CDR3 sequences, about 20% seen once. This sequence originates from a human donor who was either an allogeneic HSCT recipient or a stem cell or donor lymphocyte infusion donor (not recorded which). It is not recorded whose cells these are; they may come from a transplant donor. Sequences were obtained from blood, either unsorted or a sorted T cell fraction (not recorded which). This chain uses TRBV5-1 with TRBJ2-1; 9 bases match TRBD1. The CDR3 DNA reads as TGCGCCAGCAGCCCCCGACAGGGGGGTGAGCAGTTCTTC. Residues: CASSPRQGGEQFF.